The subject of this entry is one T cell receptor (beta chain). The entry originates in a study of blood T cell repertoires in COVID-19. This CDR3 has 19 residues. In germline, CDR1 is MDHEN, CDR2 SYDVKM. The trim removed 6 bases at V and 4 bases at J, leaving 13 bases unmatched. Using immunoSEQ multiplex PCR, the repertoire was profiled, and TCRdb retains in-frame clones only, with some absent. The table has about 38,000 clones, around 70% seen once. V gene TRBV28 combines with J gene TRBJ2-2; 14 bases agree with TRBD2. The sample consisted of peripheral blood. The sequence was obtained from a man aged 70-80 years with COVID-19, enrolled during active disease. The CDR3: CASRFGLAGGIPGTGELFF. The DNA of the CDR3 is TGTGCCAGCAGATTTGGACTAGCGGGGGGCATCCCGGGCACCGGGGAGCTGTTTTTT. Full variable domain (missing parts from reference TRBV28 and TRBJ2-2): DVKVTQSSRYLVKRTGEKVFLECVQDMDHENMFWYRQDPGLGLRLIYFSYDVKMKEKGDIPEGYSVSREKKERFSLILESASTNQTSMYLCASRFGLAGGIPGTGELFFGEGSRLTVL.